These 26 T cell receptor beta chains were sequenced from one sample in a study of vaccination effects on CD4 cells after COVID-19. These receptors' targets are unknown. Using viral peptide pools, the ViraFEST assay grew out antigen-specific CD4+ T cells prior to sequencing. When about ten days of culture had elapsed, CD4+ T cells were isolated. All vaccine recipients tested negative for nucleocapsid antibodies and had never contracted SARS-CoV-2 infection. TCRdb's table, derived via immunoSEQ multiplex PCR, lists solely in-frame clones and lacks some. The sample records 20,000 to 25,000 clones, about 68% being singletons. This material consisted of CD4+ T cells from PBMCs cultured with HCoV-NL63 spike peptides, taken before COVID-19 vaccination. The origin of the receptors is a human donor who received a COVID-19 vaccine.

The V and J genes are TRBV30 and TRBJ1-3; D gene unclear. This CDR3 contains 13 residues. Germline V gene lookup returns CDR1 GTSNPN and CDR2 SVGIG (reference sequence). The V end lost 8 bases, the J end lost 0 bases, and 11 bases lay between the germline ends. The CDR3 reads CAGRLHSGNTIYF. Written as DNA, the CDR3 is TGTGCCGGACGACTTCACTCTGGAAACACCATATATTTT.

The chain has TRBV10-3 and TRBJ2-3, with D perhaps matching TRBD2 (6 bases). Looked up from germline, CDR1 is ENHRY and CDR2 is SYGVKD. Trimming left V 3 bases short and J 5 bases short, with 30 bases between. There are 20 residues in the CDR3. CDR3 sequence reads: CAISEMREAVSPGARDTQYF. The CDR3 bases are TGTGCCATCAGTGAAATGCGAGAGGCGGTATCCCCGGGAGCTAGAGATACGCAGTATTTT.

V usage is TRBV2 and J usage is TRBJ1-4; D uncertain. CDR1 is SNHLY and CDR2 is FYNNEI in the germline V gene. Trimming removed 7 bases at V and 7 bases at J, with 10 bases between. This CDR3 is 12 amino acids long. The CDR3 coding sequence is TGTGCCAGCATGCCGACTCCTGAAAAACTGTTTTTT. Its translation is CASMPTPEKLFF.

This chain links TRBV5-4 with TRBJ2-3, with D unresolved. Trimming pared 3 bases from V and 2 bases from J, leaving 10 bases between. CDR1 is SGHNT, CDR2 YYREEE, per germline (reference sequence). This CDR3 is 14 amino acids long. The chain's CDR3 is CASSSGPDTDTQYF. The CDR3, as DNA: TGTGCCAGCAGCTCTGGACCCGACACAGATACGCAGTATTTT.

V gene TRBV7-2 combines with J gene TRBJ2-7, with TRBD2 identical over 9 bases. V was clipped by 1 base and J by 0 bases; unmatched bases: 1. The V gene's germline CDR1 is SGHTA and CDR2 FQGNSA. The CDR3 is made up of 15 amino acids. CDR3: CASSLVSGGSYEQYF. The CDR3 nucleotides are TGTGCCAGCAGCTTAGTTAGCGGGGGCTCCTACGAGCAGTACTTC.

The V gene is TRBV5-1, the J gene TRBJ2-3; 9 nucleotides align to TRBD2. The V gene end was trimmed by 4 bases and the J gene end by 0 bases; junction bases not matched to a gene: 3. The germline V gene has CDR1 SGHRS and CDR2 YFSETQ. CDR3 size: 15 residues. The CDR3 DNA reads as TGCGCCAGCAGCGCCACTAGCGGGAGCACAGATACGCAGTATTTT. This sequence encodes CASSATSGSTDTQYF.

The rearrangement links TRBV15 to TRBJ2-7; the match to TRBD2 covers 12 bases. CDR1 is LNHNV, CDR2 YYDKDF, per germline (reference sequence). The V gene end was trimmed by 2 bases and the J gene end by 1 base; junction bases not matched to a gene: 12. The CDR3 has 19 amino acids. The CDR3 here is CATSRSGLAGARRSYEQYF. In DNA form, the CDR3 reads TGTGCCACCAGCAGATCGGGACTAGCGGGTGCCCGACGATCCTACGAGCAGTACTTC.

In its sample, this clone was seen once. The V call is TRBV4-1, the J call TRBJ1-4; perhaps TRBD1 as D (5 bases). Between the trimmed V and J ends, which lost 5 bases and 7 bases, there was a span of 11 bases. Per germline, CDR1 MGHRA and CDR2 YSYEKL. This CDR3 contains 13 residues. CDR3 in DNA: TGCGCCAGCAGCGAGGGGAATGGTGAAAAACTGTTTTTT. Its protein product is CASSEGNGEKLFF.

CDR3 in DNA: TGTGCCAGCAGTACATGGGACAGGGCTCATTTATTAGGGACTGAAGCTTTCTTT. It specifies CASSTWDRAHLLGTEAFF. The chain has TRBV6-2 or TRBV6-3 and TRBJ1-1, with 9 bases identical to TRBD1. Germline lookup yields CDR1 MNHEY and CDR2 SVGEGT. The V segment lost 5 bases and the J segment 5 bases; nucleotides outside the gene matches: 18. This CDR3 is 18 amino acids long.

This sequence joins TRBV5-1 and TRBJ2-4; 10 positions match TRBD1. Germline V gene sequence: CDR1 SGHRS, CDR2 YFSETQ. The CDR3 sequence is 14 residues long. V gave up 4 bases and J gave up 6 bases; unmatched junction bases: 4. CDR3 sequence (DNA): TGCGCCAGCAGCAGACAGGGGGCAGGAAACATTCAGTACTTC. Residues: CASSRQGAGNIQYF. Filled out from reference TRBV5-1 and TRBJ2-4, the complete variable domain reads KAGVTQTPRYLIKTRGQQVTLSCSPISGHRSVSWYQQTPGQGLQFLFEYFSETQRNKGNFPGRFSGRQFSNSRSEMNVSTLELGDSALYLCASSRQGAGNIQYFGAGTRLSVL.

J is TRBJ1-2 and V is TRBV12-3 or TRBV12-4; D is unclear. The V end was cut by 1 base, the J end by 3 bases, with 3 bases between. The CDR3 spans 12 residues. CDR3 residues: CASSLGYYGYTF. The CDR3 coding sequence is TGTGCCAGCAGTTTAGGGTACTATGGCTACACCTTC.

This clone has only a few counts. CDR3 region: CASSQKSGSLYEQYF. The CDR3 nucleotides are TGTGCCAGCAGCCAAAAGTCGGGTTCCCTCTACGAGCAGTACTTC. The chain employs TRBV3-1 (or the pseudogene TRBV3-2) and TRBJ2-7; D unresolved. Germline V gives CDR1 LGHDT, CDR2 YNNKEL (reference sequence). V was clipped by 2 bases and J by 3 bases, with 14 bases between them. The CDR3 is 15 residues long.

The chain uses TRBV19 and TRBJ2-5; 9 bases match TRBD2. Trimming cost V 3 bases and J 0 bases; bases outside gene matches: 11. The germline CDR1 and CDR2 sequences are LNHDA and SQIVND (reference sequence). There are 18 residues in the CDR3. The CDR3 DNA is TGTGCCAGTAGTATCAAAAAAAGCGGGGGGACACACCAAGAGACCCAGTACTTC. It codes for CASSIKKSGGTHQETQYF. The full variable domain, completed using reference TRBV19 and TRBJ2-5, is DGGITQSPKYLFRKEGQNVTLSCEQNLNHDAMYWYRQDPGQGLRLIYYSQIVNDFQKGDIAEGYSVSREKKESFPLTVTSAQKNPTAFYLCASSIKKSGGTHQETQYFGPGTRLLVL.

The sample holds a few counts of this clone. J is TRBJ1-2 and V is TRBV19; tentatively, D is TRBD1 (6 bases). The CDR3 loop spans 14 amino acids. Germline values: CDR1 LNHDA, CDR2 SQIVND (reference sequence). Trimming stripped 5 bases from V and 8 bases from J, with 18 bases between. Here the CDR3 reads CASSAATGILGYTF. CDR3 bases: TGTGCCAGTAGTGCTGCCACAGGGATCTTAGGCTACACCTTC.

This rearrangement joins TRBV5-1 to TRBJ1-2, with D uncertain. V gave up 0 bases and J gave up 5 bases, with 5 bases separating them. Germline CDR1 and CDR2: SGHRS and YFSETQ. The CDR3 runs 12 residues. CDR3 sequence reads: CASSLGSYGYTF. DNA of the CDR3: TGCGCCAGCAGCTTGGGCAGTTATGGCTACACCTTC.

The V and J genes are TRBV4-1 and TRBJ2-7; D call uncertain. The CDR3 extends over 16 amino acids. V lost 0 bases and J lost 7, with 19 bases in between. Germline values: CDR1 MGHRA, CDR2 YSYEKL. The CDR3 is CASSQDPTRVAREQYF. The CDR3 DNA reads as TGCGCCAGCAGCCAAGATCCCACCCGGGTGGCGCGTGAGCAGTACTTC.

The V and J genes are TRBV5-5 and TRBJ1-3, with unresolved D. This CDR3 has 14 amino acids. V was pared by 4 bases and J by 0 bases, with 8 bases between. CDR1 and CDR2 from the germline V gene are SGHKS and YYEKEE (reference sequence). The DNA of the CDR3 is TGTGCCAGCAGCCTACCCACCTCTGGAAACACCATATATTTT. Its protein product is CASSLPTSGNTIYF.

The V and J genes are TRBV5-1 and TRBJ2-3; 8 nucleotides line up with TRBD2. After removal of 3 bases from V and 2 bases from J, the junction contained 8 bases not matched to a gene. The CDR3 is 16 amino acids. Germline lookup yields CDR1 SGHRS and CDR2 YFSETQ. The CDR3 spells CASSSRTSGLTDTQYF. The CDR3 bases are TGCGCCAGCAGCTCACGAACTAGCGGACTCACAGATACGCAGTATTTT. The complete variable domain, with remaining parts taken from reference TRBV5-1 and TRBJ2-3, reads KAGVTQTPRYLIKTRGQQVTLSCSPISGHRSVSWYQQTPGQGLQFLFEYFSETQRNKGNFPGRFSGRQFSNSRSEMNVSTLELGDSALYLCASSSRTSGLTDTQYFGPGTRLTVL.

The chain carries TRBV19 and TRBJ1-1, with unresolved D. This CDR3 is 13 amino acids long. Germline CDR1 is LNHDA and CDR2 is SQIVND (reference sequence). V was pared by 5 bases and J by 0 bases, with 7 bases between. As DNA, the CDR3 is TGTGCCAGTAGTTGGCGGATGAACACTGAAGCTTTCTTT. As protein: CASSWRMNTEAFF.

The rearrangement uses TRBV12-5 and TRBJ1-5; TRBD1 is a possible D gene (6 bases). V was shortened by 5 bases and J by 2 bases, with 22 bases between the two germline ends. The CDR3 loop spans 18 amino acids. CDR1 is LGHNT and CDR2 is FRNRAP in the germline V gene. CDR3 DNA: TGTGCTAGTGGTCCCTCGGTTTATAAGGGGGGGCGCAATCAGCCCCAGCATTTT. Its protein is CASGPSVYKGGRNQPQHF.

The table lists this clone with a few counts. V gene TRBV4-2 combines with J gene TRBJ1-1; D gene ambiguous. Germline CDR1 reads LGHNA; CDR2 reads YNFKEQ. The CDR3 totals 17 residues. V was trimmed by 3 bases and J by 0 bases, leaving 17 bases between them. CDR3 DNA: TGTGCCAGCAGCCAGAGTGTGAGTACGGTCATGAACACTGAAGCTTTCTTT. As protein: CASSQSVSTVMNTEAFF.

The J gene is TRBJ1-2, the V gene TRBV7-9; unclear D gene. Per the germline V gene, CDR1 is SEHNR and CDR2 is FQNEAQ (reference sequence). With 1 base removed from V and 5 bases from J, the gap between germline ends came to 14 bases. The CDR3 has 15 amino acids. In nucleotides, the CDR3 is TGTGCCAGCAGCTTAGATGGTGGGGAGTCATATGGCTACACCTTC. It encodes CASSLDGGESYGYTF.

With respect to this clone: Its ends do not fully match the called genes, so a read error is possible. The same CDR3 can be traced to other DNA sequences in this sample. The rearrangement links TRBV10-3 to TRBJ1-6; D is ambiguous. The CDR3 has 13 amino acids. The germline V gene has CDR1 ENHRY and CDR2 SYGVKD. CDR3: CAIRASYNSPLHF. The DNA for the CDR3 is TGTGCCATCCGTGCCTCCTATAATTCACCCCTCCATTTT.

The chain links TRBV18 to TRBJ2-3; the D gene is possibly TRBD2 (6 bases). This CDR3 is 15 amino acids long. Trimming left V 2 bases short and J 3 bases short, with 12 bases between. Germline CDR1 reads KGHSH; CDR2 reads LQKENI. CDR3 nucleotides: TGTGCCAGCTCACCAACGGCGGGGTCTACAGATACGCAGTATTTT. Protein sequence: CASSPTAGSTDTQYF. The whole variable domain, filled in from reference TRBV18 and TRBJ2-3, reads NAGVMQNPRHLVRRRGQEARLRCSPMKGHSHVYWYRQLPEEGLKFMVYLQKENIIDESGMPKERFSAEFPKEGPSILRIQQVVRGDSAAYFCASSPTAGSTDTQYFGPGTRLTVL.

This clone came up a few times. The V and J genes are TRBV14 and TRBJ1-3, with D perhaps matching TRBD1 (5 bases). The CDR3 spans 14 residues. V gave up 0 bases and J gave up 9 bases, with 12 bases separating them. CDR1 is SGHDN, CDR2 FVKESK, per germline. The CDR3 coding sequence is TGTGCCAGCAGCCAAGACCCCCTCGGGGGCACCATATATTTT. This sequence encodes CASSQDPLGGTIYF.

The chain recombines TRBV12-3 or TRBV12-4 with TRBJ2-3; possibly TRBD1 for D (6 bases). Trimming pared 5 bases from V and 2 bases from J, leaving 8 bases between. The CDR3 totals 13 residues. The CDR3 loop reads CASSGQTTDTQYF. The CDR3 coding sequence is TGTGCCAGCAGTGGACAGACCACAGATACGCAGTATTTT.